The 9 T cell receptor beta chains below were found in one sample sequenced in a study of T cell responses to AZD1222 COVID-19 vaccine. This table comes from immunoSEQ multiplex PCR, and its TCRdb copy is limited to in-frame clones, with some not included. The table lists around 80,000 clones, approximately 83% of them singletons. Material: peripheral blood, obtained 28 days after the second AZD1222 dose. These TCRs come from an adult who received the AZD1222 COVID-19 vaccine.

The chain couples TRBV19 to TRBJ1-6; D may be TRBD1 (5 bases). V was clipped by 11 bases and J by 9 bases, with 8 bases between them. Germline V gene sequence: CDR1 LNHDA, CDR2 SQIVND (reference sequence). The CDR3 runs to 10 residues. CDR3 bases: TGTGCCGCGGGGGTTTCACCCCTCCACTTT. Amino acids: CAAGVSPLHF.

The chain joins TRBV5-1 to TRBJ1-4; no firm D call. This CDR3 has 15 amino acids. V lost 4 bases, J lost 7 bases, and 17 bases lay in between. Germline V lookup: CDR1 SGHRS, CDR2 YFSETQ. CDR3 amino acids: CASSPAGNWGEKLFF. CDR3 DNA sequence: TGCGCCAGCAGCCCGGCGGGAAACTGGGGTGAAAAACTGTTTTTT. The variable domain in full, with the rest retrieved from reference TRBV5-1 and TRBJ1-4, is KAGVTQTPRYLIKTRGQQVTLSCSPISGHRSVSWYQQTPGQGLQFLFEYFSETQRNKGNFPGRFSGRQFSNSRSEMNVSTLELGDSALYLCASSPAGNWGEKLFFGSGTQLSVL.

The V and J genes are TRBV24-1 and TRBJ2-4; D ambiguous. V lost 12 bases to trimming and J lost 7 bases, with 15 bases between them. The germline gives CDR1 KGHDR, CDR2 SFDVKD. CDR3 length: 12 residues. CDR3 nucleotide sequence: TGTGCCCAACATTTACGGACGAACATTCAGTACTTC. Residues: CAQHLRTNIQYF.

This rearrangement joins TRBV4-1 to TRBJ1-3; D is possibly TRBD1 (5 bases). V dropped 4 bases and J dropped 0 bases, with 13 bases sitting between them. The CDR3 covers 16 residues. Germline lookup yields CDR1 MGHRA and CDR2 YSYEKL. CDR3 bases: TGCGCCAGCAGCCGGGATCCAGGGCCCTCTGGAAACACCATATATTTT. As protein: CASSRDPGPSGNTIYF.

The DNA of the CDR3 is TGTGCCAGCAGTTCACTCATCCGGACAGGGACCTATGGCTACACCTTC. This codes for CASSSLIRTGTYGYTF. The chain carries TRBV27 and TRBJ1-2; TRBD1 agrees at 8 bases. Germline CDR1 and CDR2: MNHEY and SMNVEV (reference sequence). CDR3 length: 16 residues. The ends lost 4 bases at V and 4 bases at J; junction bases unmatched: 11.

This clone appeared once. The chain couples TRBV10-3 to TRBJ1-2; 11 bases align to TRBD1. V shed 9 bases, J shed 8 bases, and the junction held 17 bases outside the gene matches. CDR1 is ENHRY, CDR2 SYGVKD, per germline. The CDR3 contains 16 residues. The CDR3 DNA is TGTGCCATAAGACCGGGACAGGGGGGGCTTGCGGGAGGCTACACCTTC. It codes for CAIRPGQGGLAGGYTF.

This sequence joins TRBV7-2 and TRBJ2-7, with D hard to call. This CDR3 contains 11 residues. V lost 5 bases, J lost 1 base, and 3 bases lay in between. Germline V CDR1 and CDR2: SGHTA, FQGNSA. The CDR3 spells CASSLSYEQYF. CDR3 DNA sequence: TGTGCCAGCAGCCTTTCCTACGAGCAGTACTTC.

This chain joins TRBV5-1 and TRBJ1-4; tentatively, D is TRBD1 (5 bases). This CDR3 region has 16 residues. The V and J ends lost 3 bases and 0 bases respectively, with 12 bases between them. CDR1 SGHRS and CDR2 YFSETQ come from the germline V gene. CDR3 amino acids: CASSWTYRTTNEKLFF. The DNA for the CDR3 is TGCGCCAGCAGCTGGACATACCGAACAACTAATGAAAAACTGTTTTTT.

The chain is built from TRBV25-1 and TRBJ1-2; D is unresolved. CDR3 length equals 11 residues. CDR1 is MGHDK, CDR2 SYGVNS, per germline. The V gene lost 8 bases and the J gene lost 5 bases, with 9 bases spanning the gap. In nucleotides, the CDR3 is TGTGCCAGCGGGCAGAATTATGGCTACACCTTC. Its translation is CASGQNYGYTF.